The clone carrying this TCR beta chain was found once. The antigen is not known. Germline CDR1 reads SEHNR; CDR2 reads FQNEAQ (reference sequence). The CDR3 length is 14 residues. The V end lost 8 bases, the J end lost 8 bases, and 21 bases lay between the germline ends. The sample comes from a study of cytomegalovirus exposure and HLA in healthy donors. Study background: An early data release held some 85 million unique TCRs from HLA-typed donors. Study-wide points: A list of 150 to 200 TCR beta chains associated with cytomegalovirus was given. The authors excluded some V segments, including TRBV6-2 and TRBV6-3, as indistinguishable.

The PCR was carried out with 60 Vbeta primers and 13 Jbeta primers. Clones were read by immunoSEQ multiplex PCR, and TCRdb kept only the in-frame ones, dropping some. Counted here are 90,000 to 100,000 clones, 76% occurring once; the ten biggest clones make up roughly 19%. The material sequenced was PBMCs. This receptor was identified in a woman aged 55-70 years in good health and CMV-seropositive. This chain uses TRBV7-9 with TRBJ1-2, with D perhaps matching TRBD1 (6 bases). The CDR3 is CASALGGRLGGYTF. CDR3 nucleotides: TGTGCCAGCGCTTTGGGGGGGCGACTTGGCGGCTACACCTTC.